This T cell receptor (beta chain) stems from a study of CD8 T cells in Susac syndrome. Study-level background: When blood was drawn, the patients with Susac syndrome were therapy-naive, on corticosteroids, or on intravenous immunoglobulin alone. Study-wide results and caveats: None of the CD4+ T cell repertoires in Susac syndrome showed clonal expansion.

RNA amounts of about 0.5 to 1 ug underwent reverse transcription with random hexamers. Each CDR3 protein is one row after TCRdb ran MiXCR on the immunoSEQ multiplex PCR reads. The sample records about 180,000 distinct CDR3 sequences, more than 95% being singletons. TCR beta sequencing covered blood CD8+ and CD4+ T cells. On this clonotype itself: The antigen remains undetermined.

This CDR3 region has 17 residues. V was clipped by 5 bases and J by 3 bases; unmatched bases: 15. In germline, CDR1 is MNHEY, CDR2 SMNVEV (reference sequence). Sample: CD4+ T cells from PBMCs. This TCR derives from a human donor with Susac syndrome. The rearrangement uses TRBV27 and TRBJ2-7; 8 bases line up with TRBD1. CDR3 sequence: CASSTRDRTWDLYEQYV. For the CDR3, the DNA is TGTGCCAGCAGTACCCGGGACAGGACATGGGACCTCTACGAGCAGTACGTC.